The rows below give T cell receptor beta chains drawn from one sample of a study of blood T cell repertoires in COVID-19. Repertoires were generated with immunoSEQ multiplex PCR, while TCRdb's copy carries only in-frame clones and drops some. This table holds about 350,000 clones, over 75% found once. Specimen: PBMCs or T cells enriched from blood (not recorded which). Source of these receptors: a woman younger than 45 who had recovered from COVID-19. The CDR3 runs from the conserved cysteine through the conserved F or W. The D gene is left open where the match is weak. Clone sizes are given selectively: once, few, many, or a class where the clone is expanded.

V gene: TRBV2; D gene: -; J gene: TRBJ2-5; clone size: -; CDR3 DNA: TGTGCCAGCAGTGGTTCTAGTCAAGAGACCCAGTACTTC; CDR3 protein: CASSGSSQETQYF
V gene: TRBV10-1; D gene: -; J gene: TRBJ2-3; clone size: -; CDR3 DNA: TGCGCCAGCAGTGAAAAGACAGGCACAGATACGCAGTATTTT; CDR3 protein: CASSEKTGTDTQYF
V gene: TRBV7-9; D gene: -; J gene: TRBJ1-5; clone size: -; CDR3 DNA: TGTGCCAGCAGCTTAGGGGGCAGCAGGGTGAATCAGCCCCAGCATTTT; CDR3 protein: CASSLGGSRVNQPQHF
V gene: TRBV7-6; D gene: TRBD2; J gene: TRBJ2-3; clone size: few; CDR3 DNA: TGTGCCAGCAGCTTCTCTAGCGGGGGGGGTGCAGATACGCAGTATTTT; CDR3 protein: CASSFSSGGGADTQYF
V gene: TRBV25-1; D gene: -; J gene: TRBJ2-7; clone size: -; CDR3 DNA: TGTGCCAGCAGTGAATTTTTCGGGAGATCCTACGAGCAGTACTTC; CDR3 protein: CASSEFFGRSYEQYF
V gene: TRBV5-5; D gene: TRBD1; J gene: TRBJ2-7; clone size: -; CDR3 DNA: TGTGCCAGCAGCTTGGGGACAGGTGTGGGCTACGAGCAGTACTTC; CDR3 protein: CASSLGTGVGYEQYF
V gene: TRBV19; D gene: TRBD2; J gene: TRBJ2-1; clone size: once; CDR3 DNA: TGTGCCAGTAGTCCTATCCTACGGGGGGGTGTGAATGAGCAGTTCTTC; CDR3 protein: CASSPILRGGVNEQFF
V gene: TRBV11-2; D gene: TRBD1; J gene: TRBJ2-7; clone size: -; CDR3 DNA: TGTGCCAGCAGCCGCACGGGACAGGGTTACGAGCAGTACTTC; CDR3 protein: CASSRTGQGYEQYF
V gene: TRBV10-3; D gene: TRBD1; J gene: TRBJ1-1; clone size: -; CDR3 DNA: TGTGCCATCAGCGCACGCATACAGGGGGCGAACACTGAAGCTTTCTTT; CDR3 protein: CAISARIQGANTEAFF
V gene: TRBV4-2; D gene: TRBD2; J gene: TRBJ2-1; clone size: -; CDR3 DNA: TGTGCCAGCAGCCAAGCGGGGGGTACCTCCAATGAGCAGTTCTTC; CDR3 protein: CASSQAGGTSNEQFF
V gene: TRBV27; D gene: -; J gene: TRBJ1-2; clone size: -; CDR3 DNA: TGTGCCAGCAGTTTTGTGGGGCGCTATGGCTACACCTTC; CDR3 protein: CASSFVGRYGYTF
V gene: TRBV19; D gene: -; J gene: TRBJ1-6; clone size: -; CDR3 DNA: TGTGCCAGTAGGGCTTTTAATTCACCCCTCCACTTT; CDR3 protein: CASRAFNSPLHF
V gene: TRBV21-1; D gene: -; J gene: TRBJ1-5; clone size: -; CDR3 DNA: TGTGCCAGCAACGTCAGGCCGGGACAGGAGCTTGCTGGCAATCAGCCCCAGCATTTT; CDR3 protein: CASNVRPGQELAGNQPQHF
V gene: TRBV29-1; D gene: TRBD2; J gene: TRBJ2-5; clone size: -; CDR3 DNA: TGCAGCGTTGAAGATGTGGCTAGCGGGCGGTACCAAGAGACCCAGTACTTC; CDR3 protein: CSVEDVASGRYQETQYF